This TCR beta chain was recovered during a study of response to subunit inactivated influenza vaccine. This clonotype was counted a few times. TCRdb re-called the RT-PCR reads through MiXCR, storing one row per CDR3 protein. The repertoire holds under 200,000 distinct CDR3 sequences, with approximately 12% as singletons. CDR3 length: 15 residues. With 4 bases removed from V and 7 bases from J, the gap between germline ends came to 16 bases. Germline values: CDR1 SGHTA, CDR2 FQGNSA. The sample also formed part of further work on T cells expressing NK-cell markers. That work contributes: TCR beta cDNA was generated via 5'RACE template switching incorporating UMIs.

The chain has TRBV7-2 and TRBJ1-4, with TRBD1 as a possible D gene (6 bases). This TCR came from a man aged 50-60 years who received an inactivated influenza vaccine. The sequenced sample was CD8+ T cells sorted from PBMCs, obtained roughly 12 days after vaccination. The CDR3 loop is CASSSAGIGGEKLFF. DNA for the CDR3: TGTGCCAGCAGCTCCGCGGGGATAGGGGGTGAAAAACTGTTTTTT. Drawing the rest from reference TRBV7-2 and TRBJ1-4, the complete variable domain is GAGVSQSPSNKVTEKGKDVELRCDPISGHTALYWYRQSLGQGLEFLIYFQGNSAPDKSGLPSDRFSAERTGGSVSTLTIQRTQQEDSAVYLCASSSAGIGGEKLFFGSGTQLSVL.